The T cell receptor (beta chain) under discussion was sequenced for a study of neurological immune-mediated disorders. Overall study context: Among the roughly 35 patients with multiple sclerosis, some 31 were relapsing-remitting, while 3 were secondary progressive.

This clonotype was observed a few times. Antigen: not known. Synthesis of cDNA used 5'RACE (with 10-nucleotide random UMIs). In TCRdb, the 5' RACE reads were re-called with MiXCR into one record per CDR3 protein. The repertoire includes more than 50,000 distinct CDR3 sequences, approximately 4.1% of them detected once, and roughly 1.4% sits in the top ten. Study observations and caveats: None of the CDR3 amino acid sequences in expanded clones turned up in more than one subject, which points to private repertoires in all groups. HTLV-1-associated myelopathy led in TCR clonal expansion, while multiple sclerosis ranked lowest, below healthy controls.

With V trimmed by 7 bases and J by 9 bases, 11 bases remained unmatched. The V gene's germline CDR1 is MNHNS and CDR2 SASEGT. This CDR3 is built from 13 residues. This clonotype was obtained from a young man with multiple sclerosis. The chain employs TRBV6-1 and TRBJ2-7, with 8 bases identical to TRBD1. The sequenced material came from PBMCs. DNA for the CDR3: TGTGCCAGCAACGGACAGGGCCGGGGCGGGCAGTACTTC. This sequence encodes CASNGQGRGGQYF.